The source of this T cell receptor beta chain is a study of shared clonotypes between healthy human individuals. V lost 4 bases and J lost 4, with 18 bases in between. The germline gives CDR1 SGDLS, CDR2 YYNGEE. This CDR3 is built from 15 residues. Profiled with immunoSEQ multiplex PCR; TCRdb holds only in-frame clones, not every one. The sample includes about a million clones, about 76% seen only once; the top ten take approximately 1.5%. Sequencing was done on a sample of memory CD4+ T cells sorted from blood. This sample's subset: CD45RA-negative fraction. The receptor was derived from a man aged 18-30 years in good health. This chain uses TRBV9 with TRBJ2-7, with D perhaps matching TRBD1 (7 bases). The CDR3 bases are TGTGCCAGCAGCCTTCAAGGGGCAGGGGGGTACGAGCAGTACTTC. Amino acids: CASSLQGAGGYEQYF.